The present T cell receptor beta chain was sequenced within a study of T cell responses to AZD1222 COVID-19 vaccine. A word on this clone: The antigen is unknown.

The table came from immunoSEQ multiplex PCR; TCRdb's copy has only in-frame clones and leaves some out. The sample yields over 100,000 clones, around nine tenths seen once. General study results and limits: After two AZD1222 doses, spike-specific TCR breadth and depth rose versus day 0. White British donors predominated, females outnumbered males, and clonal diversity was possibly underestimated.

The sequencing here drew on peripheral blood, taken on day 0 of AZD1222 vaccination. The receptor's source is an adult in good health.

The CDR3 reads CASSLKGGVTEAFF. CDR3 coding DNA: TGTGCCAGCAGTTTAAAGGGGGGTGTCACTGAAGCTTTCTTT. The V and J genes are TRBV28 and TRBJ1-1; maybe TRBD1 (6 bases). The V and J ends lost 2 bases and 4 bases respectively, with 11 bases between them. There are 14 residues in the CDR3. Germline assignment: CDR1 MDHEN and CDR2 SYDVKM. Full variable domain (rest looked up from reference TRBV28 and TRBJ1-1): DVKVTQSSRYLVKRTGEKVFLECVQDMDHENMFWYRQDPGLGLRLIYFSYDVKMKEKGDIPEGYSVSREKKERFSLILESASTNQTSMYLCASSLKGGVTEAFFGQGTRLTVV.